Shown below are 26 T cell receptor beta chains from a single sample sequenced in a study of T cell repertoires in cytomegalovirus infection. TCRdb re-analysed the reads in MiXCR, keeping a single row per CDR3 protein. The sample lists more than 300,000 distinct CDR3 sequences, nearly 35% occurring once. Their target antigens are unknown. Sequenced material: cultured PBMCs, taken from culture after CMV antigen stimulation. These receptors were taken from a human donor in good health (CMV status not recorded). Some clones in this sample may be carry-over from other donors' samples.

The chain combines TRBV12-3 or TRBV12-4 with TRBJ2-4; D perhaps matches TRBD2 (5 bases). V dropped 6 bases and J dropped 0 bases, with 21 bases sitting between them. This CDR3 comprises 18 residues. The CDR3 nucleotides read TGTGCCAGCAGCCCCAGAAGCGGCGCAGCCCTAGCCAAAAACATTCAGTACTTC. Translating it yields CASSPRSGAALAKNIQYF.

This rearrangement joins TRBV27 to TRBJ1-5; D is ambiguous. Germline V gene sequence: CDR1 MNHEY, CDR2 SMNVEV (reference sequence). V was trimmed by 1 base and J by 4 bases, leaving 5 bases between them. The CDR3 runs to 13 residues. The chain's CDR3 is CASSLFKNQPQHF. The CDR3 region has the DNA TGTGCCAGCAGTTTATTCAAAAATCAGCCCCAGCATTTT.

The rearrangement links TRBV6-5 to TRBJ2-3; tentatively, D is TRBD2 (6 bases). Germline V CDR1 and CDR2: MNHEY, SVGAGI. CDR3 length: 15 residues. Trimming cost V 5 bases and J 1 base, with 13 bases left between them. The CDR3 region has the DNA TGTGCCAGCAGTCCAAGACTAGAGGGCACAGATACGCAGTATTTT. Its protein is CASSPRLEGTDTQYF.

This clonotype was counted between two and nine times. The V gene is TRBV7-2, the J gene TRBJ2-1; D perhaps matches TRBD1 (6 bases). The CDR3 loop spans 16 amino acids. The germline CDR1 and CDR2 sequences are SGHTA and FQGNSA. The ends were cut back, 5 bases at V and 6 bases at J, with 20 bases in the middle. The CDR3 DNA follows: TGTGCCAGCAGCCGATACAAACGGGCACAGGGCAATGAGCAGTTCTTC. Translating it yields CASSRYKRAQGNEQFF.

The chain links TRBV4-1 to TRBJ2-5, with D tentatively TRBD2 (6 bases). Germline V CDR1 and CDR2: MGHRA, YSYEKL. With 0 bases removed from V and 7 bases from J, the gap between germline ends came to 15 bases. The CDR3 has 15 residues. Here the CDR3 DNA reads TGCGCCAGCAGCCAAGAAAACGCAGGGACTGGGACCCAGTACTTC. Translating it yields CASSQENAGTGTQYF.

In its sample, this clonotype was seen many times. This rearrangement joins TRBV4-1 to TRBJ2-1; 12 bases line up with TRBD2. The CDR3 spans 15 residues. In germline, CDR1 is MGHRA, CDR2 YSYEKL. The V gene end was trimmed by 4 bases and the J gene end by 6 bases; junction bases not matched to a gene: 4. CDR3: CASSPLAGGLNEQFF. CDR3 DNA: TGCGCCAGCAGCCCACTAGCGGGAGGTCTCAATGAGCAGTTCTTC.

This clonotype was detected a few times. The gene calls are TRBV11-2 and TRBJ2-3; no definite D call. Germline V CDR1 and CDR2: SGHAT, FQNNGV. The CDR3 consists of 13 residues. Trimming stripped 1 base from V and 4 bases from J, with 6 bases between. The CDR3 is CASSLAMADTQYF. CDR3 nucleotide sequence: TGTGCCAGCAGCTTAGCTATGGCAGATACGCAGTATTTT.

The rearrangement joins TRBV27 to TRBJ2-3, with 9 bases lining up with TRBD1. There are 14 residues in the CDR3. The ends lost 7 bases at V and 4 bases at J; junction bases unmatched: 6. Germline-derived CDR1 and CDR2 are MNHEY and SMNVEV (reference sequence). In DNA, the CDR3 is TGTGCCAGCAAGTGGGACAGGGCATCAGATACGCAGTATTTT. It encodes CASKWDRASDTQYF.

This clonotype has more than one count but fewer than ten. The V call is TRBV7-9, the J call TRBJ2-6; no clear D gene. V was pared by 1 base and J by 0 bases, with 7 bases between. Per germline, CDR1 SEHNR and CDR2 FQNEAQ (reference sequence). The CDR3 sequence is 16 residues long. CDR3 nucleotides: TGTGCCAGCAGCTTAGGGCCAGTCTCTGGGGCCAACGTCCTGACTTTC. Protein: CASSLGPVSGANVLTF.

The V and J genes are TRBV28 and TRBJ2-5, with 7 bases lining up with TRBD1. The J segment lost 2 bases and the V segment lost 6 bases, leaving 12 bases of the junction unmatched. This CDR3 spans 16 amino acids. Per germline, CDR1 MDHEN and CDR2 SYDVKM. CDR3 sequence (DNA): TGTGCCAGCAGGCCTACGACAGGGTTGCAGCAAGAGACCCAGTACTTC. It encodes CASRPTTGLQQETQYF.

This clonotype was counted a few times. The chain is built from TRBV7-2 and TRBJ2-3; either TRBD1 or TRBD2 may fit D (5 bases each). The CDR3 totals 15 residues. Trimming removed 3 bases at V and 3 bases at J, with 13 bases between. CDR1 and CDR2 (germline): SGHTA, FQGNSA. CDR3 DNA: TGTGCCAGCAGCTTTAAACGGGACGGGACAGATACGCAGTATTTT. Its protein is CASSFKRDGTDTQYF.

The rearrangement links TRBV28 to TRBJ1-5; D is unresolved. The CDR3 consists of 15 residues. The germline CDR1 and CDR2 sequences are MDHEN and SYDVKM. V lost 7 bases, J lost 3 bases, and 16 bases lay in between. CDR3 protein: CASTPRVGNNQPQHF. CDR3 bases: TGTGCCAGCACCCCACGGGTCGGCAACAATCAGCCCCAGCATTTT.

V usage is TRBV7-2 and J usage is TRBJ2-5, with 9 bases aligning to TRBD1. The germline CDR1 and CDR2 sequences are SGHTA and FQGNSA. The CDR3 totals 15 residues. With 4 bases clipped from V and 5 bases from J, the junction kept 8 bases outside the gene matches. This chain's CDR3 is CASSSGDRVIETQYF. DNA of the CDR3: TGTGCCAGCAGCTCAGGGGACAGGGTTATCGAGACCCAGTACTTC.

This chain connects TRBV27 to TRBJ1-2; D gene ambiguous. V lost 5 bases to trimming and J lost 6 bases, with 13 bases between them. Germline V gene data show CDR1 as MNHEY and CDR2 as SMNVEV (reference sequence). The CDR3 has 13 residues. The CDR3 is CASSGLLRNGYTF. The CDR3, as DNA: TGTGCCAGCAGTGGACTCCTAAGGAATGGCTACACCTTC.

This clonotype was detected a few times. Here the CDR3 reads CASSPPRRYNDEQFF. CDR3 nucleotides: TGTGCCAGCAGCCCTCCCCGCCGGTACAATGATGAGCAGTTCTTC. V usage is TRBV28 and J usage is TRBJ2-1, with D unclear. The CDR3 contains 15 residues. Germline assignment: CDR1 MDHEN and CDR2 SYDVKM. Trimming took 6 bases from V and 8 from J, leaving 20 bases between them. The full variable domain, with the rest looked up from reference TRBV28 and TRBJ2-1, is DVKVTQSSRYLVKRTGEKVFLECVQDMDHENMFWYRQDPGLGLRLIYFSYDVKMKEKGDIPEGYSVSREKKERFSLILESASTNQTSMYLCASSPPRRYNDEQFFGPGTRLTVL.

This clonotype was counted between two and nine times. The chain combines TRBV28 with TRBJ2-2; D perhaps matches TRBD2 (5 bases). V lost 7 bases to trimming and J lost 7 bases, with 10 bases between them. The CDR3 runs 12 residues. The germline V gene has CDR1 MDHEN and CDR2 SYDVKM. Here the CDR3 DNA reads TGTGCCAGCATTGAGGCGGGCGGGGAGCTGTTTTTT. Protein product: CASIEAGGELFF.

This clonotype turned up a few times. This chain uses TRBV20-1 with TRBJ1-5; 7 positions match TRBD1. CDR3 length: 16 residues. The V segment lost 6 bases and the J segment 2 bases; nucleotides outside the gene matches: 13. Germline V lookup: CDR1 DFQATT, CDR2 SNEGSKA (reference sequence). Written as DNA, the CDR3 is TGCAGTGCACTCAAGGGGGAGGGGGCAGGCAATCAGCCCCAGCATTTT. This translates into CSALKGEGAGNQPQHF.

This clonotype was observed a few times. The chain is built from TRBV30 and TRBJ2-3; TRBD2 might be the D (5 bases). Looked up from germline, CDR1 is GTSNPN and CDR2 is SVGIG (reference sequence). The CDR3 contains 14 residues. Between the trimmed V and J ends, which lost 3 bases and 2 bases, there was a span of 12 bases. CDR3 protein: CAWRLGVFTDTQYF. The CDR3 region has the DNA TGTGCCTGGAGATTGGGAGTTTTCACAGATACGCAGTATTTT.

The gene calls are TRBV12-3 or TRBV12-4 and TRBJ1-1; D ambiguous. V lost 3 bases, J lost 4 bases, and 12 bases lay in between. This CDR3 has 14 residues. CDR3 DNA sequence: TGTGCCAGCAGTTTTTCATCCCGAAGCACTGAAGCTTTCTTT. Protein sequence: CASSFSSRSTEAFF.

V usage is TRBV11-3 and J usage is TRBJ2-5, with 12 nucleotides matching TRBD2. V was pared by 4 bases and J by 4 bases, with 7 bases of the junction left unmatched. The length of the CDR3 is 16 residues. Germline CDR1 is SGHNT and CDR2 is YENEEA. In DNA, the CDR3 is TGTGCCAGCAGCTCCACGACTAGCGGGAGAATAGAGACCCAGTACTTC. Encoded protein: CASSSTTSGRIETQYF.

The rearrangement joins TRBV12-5 to TRBJ2-2; no definite D call. The CDR3 runs to 12 residues. Germline values: CDR1 LGHNT, CDR2 FRNRAP. V lost 2 bases and J lost 4, with 2 bases in between. The CDR3 sequence is CASGLSTGELFF. CDR3 nucleotide sequence: TGTGCTAGTGGTTTGAGCACCGGGGAGCTGTTTTTT.

The chain employs TRBV7-3 and TRBJ2-2; 8 bases are a match to TRBD2. This CDR3 is 15 amino acids long. Germline V gives CDR1 SGHTA, CDR2 FQGTGA. V dropped 8 bases and J dropped 5; count of bases not matched to a gene: 10. The CDR3 is CASSKASGSTGELFF. For the CDR3, the DNA is TGTGCCAGCTCCAAAGCCAGCGGGAGTACCGGGGAGCTGTTTTTT.

The J gene is TRBJ2-5, the V gene TRBV28; 7 bases fit TRBD1. The CDR3 runs 15 residues. V was clipped by 5 bases and J by 0 bases; unmatched bases: 6. Germline V gene data show CDR1 as MDHEN and CDR2 as SYDVKM. The CDR3 sequence: CASSQGDKYQETQYF. The CDR3 bases are TGTGCCAGCAGTCAGGGGGACAAGTACCAAGAGACCCAGTACTTC.

V usage is TRBV7-2 and J usage is TRBJ2-5, with TRBD2 matching over 13 bases. J lost 5 bases, V lost 2 bases, and 8 bases had no gene match. Germline values: CDR1 SGHTA, CDR2 FQGNSA. The length of the CDR3 is 17 residues. CDR3 nucleotides: TGTGCCAGCAGCTTAACAATCGGACTAGCGGGAGTTGAGACCCAGTACTTC. It yields the protein CASSLTIGLAGVETQYF.

This clonotype was observed at least ten times. The chain has TRBV7-2 and TRBJ1-3, with 7 positions matching TRBD1. The ends lost 5 bases at V and 0 bases at J; junction bases unmatched: 4. The CDR3 extends over 15 amino acids. In germline, CDR1 is SGHTA, CDR2 FQGNSA. CDR3 coding DNA: TGTGCCAGCAGCCGTGGACAGGTCTCTGGAAACACCATATATTTT. Translating gives CASSRGQVSGNTIYF.

This clonotype was seen ten or more times. The J gene is TRBJ1-3, the V gene TRBV7-2; a possible D gene is TRBD1 (6 bases). V lost 0 bases and J 4 bases, leaving 10 bases between the germline ends. This CDR3 is 15 amino acids long. The germline V gene has CDR1 SGHTA and CDR2 FQGNSA. The CDR3 DNA reads as TGTGCCAGCAGCTTAGCCAGGGGTTCAGGAAACACCATATATTTT. It specifies CASSLARGSGNTIYF.